The source of this TCR beta chain is a study of preoperative IRX-2 immunotherapy in early breast cancer. Germline lookup yields CDR1 SGHNT and CDR2 YENEEA. CDR3 length: 15 amino acids. V lost 3 bases and J lost 9; bases outside the gene matches: 8. Sequencing was performed with immunoSEQ multiplex PCR; in TCRdb, only in-frame clones are kept and a portion is missing. The sample records tens of thousands of clones, 85% to 90% being singletons. Treatment described: preoperative locoregional IRX-2 cytokine immunotherapy. This phase Ib study tested locoregional IRX-2 cytokine immunotherapy given before surgery.

This chain connects TRBV11-3 to TRBJ2-1; TRBD1 matches at 10 bases. The specimen was tumor tissue, collected after IRX-2 immunotherapy. The sequence came from a human donor with breast cancer. This chain's CDR3 is CASSLWDRGPSEQFF. CDR3 bases: TGTGCCAGCAGCTTGTGGGACAGGGGCCCGAGTGAGCAGTTCTTC.